This T cell receptor beta chain was obtained from a study of shared clonotypes between healthy human individuals. Overall study findings and caveats: Researchers found naive subsets generally carried larger estimated richness than memory subsets. Sequencing depth was a factor that was expected to affect clonotype sharing among donors.

For this clone: The antigen remains unidentified.

Donors included only healthy HIV-negative adults lacking recent acute infections or vaccinations. From CD4+ cells came CD45RA+ naive and CD45RA-negative memory subsets. The table came from immunoSEQ multiplex PCR; TCRdb's copy has only in-frame clones and leaves some out. Here the sample spans about 2.4 million clones, 80% to 95% being singletons. Trimming took 3 bases from V and 4 from J, leaving 14 bases between them. From germline, CDR1 is SGDLS and CDR2 YYNGEE. The length of the CDR3 is 15 residues. The V and J genes are TRBV9 and TRBJ2-1; TRBD2 is a possible D gene (6 bases). The receptor was isolated from a man aged 18 to 29 in good health. Some clones in this sample may be carry-over from other donors' samples. Sequenced material: naive CD4+ T cells from PBMCs. Subset given: CD45RA+ positively selected. This CDR3 reads CASSAEGTIYNEQFF. The DNA for the CDR3 is TGTGCCAGCAGCGCGGAGGGAACTATATACAATGAGCAGTTCTTC.